The 22 T cell receptor beta chains given below trace back to one sample, sequenced in a study of shared clonotypes between healthy human individuals (TCRdb year 2020). Receptors were amplified or captured by the immunoSEQ multiplex PCR assay. Entries here come from immuneACCESS through TCRdb and include only in-frame sequences with V and J called. Some clones fail to appear in such tables; in the studies checked, an unresolved V gene covers under half of the shortfall, and the cause of the remainder is unknown. The sample table contains some 580,000 clones; only one count was recorded for roughly 98% of them. Roughly 0.29% of the sample lies in the top ten. CD8 naive samples consisted of CD45RO-negative cells that were positively selected for CCR7, yielding a CD45RA+CCR7+ population without TemRA cells. Sequences were obtained from naive CD8+ T cells sorted from blood. Interpreted using the paper, the cell subset or site label stands for: CD45RA+CCR7+. These receptors all stem from a man aged 30 to 45 in good health.

CDR3 protein: CASSLGGRARGHEQYF. CDR3 sequence (DNA): TGCGCCAGCAGCTTGGGCGGGAGGGCCCGCGGCCACGAGCAGTACTTC. The V call is TRBV5-1, the J call TRBJ2-7, with 9 bases matching TRBD2. V lost 0 bases and J lost 5; bases outside the gene matches: 9. The CDR3 spans 16 residues. CDR1 is SGHRS and CDR2 is YFSETQ in the germline V gene.

CDR3 bases: TGTGCCAGCTCACCACCGGTACAGGGAGGCGCTGAAAAACTGTTTTTT. Its protein product is CASSPPVQGGAEKLFF. V and J are TRBV18 and TRBJ1-4; D perhaps matches TRBD1 (6 bases). In germline, CDR1 is KGHSH, CDR2 LQKENI. The CDR3 extends over 16 amino acids. Trimming stripped 0 bases from V and 7 bases from J, with 15 bases between.

In DNA, the CDR3 is TGTGCCAGCAGTTACGGCCCCGGGCTCCCCTACGAGCAGTACTTC. Translation: CASSYGPGLPYEQYF. The V and J genes are TRBV6-5 and TRBJ2-7; D is undetermined. There are 15 residues in the CDR3. V was pared by 2 bases and J by 2 bases, with 13 bases between. Germline lookup yields CDR1 MNHEY and CDR2 SVGAGI.

The genes are TRBV5-1 and TRBJ1-1; possibly TRBD1 for D (5 bases). V shed 0 bases and J shed 0 bases, with 9 bases lying between them. Germline CDR1 is SGHRS and CDR2 is YFSETQ. CDR3 size: 15 residues. For the CDR3, the DNA is TGCGCCAGCAGCTTGGGACAGAATCTGAACACTGAAGCTTTCTTT. This codes for CASSLGQNLNTEAFF.

This chain connects TRBV6-1 to TRBJ1-5; D is undetermined. The CDR3 runs to 11 residues. Germline lookup yields CDR1 MNHNS and CDR2 SASEGT. With 6 bases removed from V and 11 bases from J, the gap between germline ends came to 11 bases. The CDR3 sequence is CASRGEGSQHF. CDR3 bases: TGTGCCAGCAGGGGAGAGGGTTCCCAGCATTTT.

The genes are TRBV5-4 and TRBJ2-5; D is undetermined. Looked up from germline, CDR1 is SGHNT and CDR2 is YYREEE (reference sequence). The germline V and J ends were trimmed by 0 bases and 5 bases, with 14 bases remaining between them. This CDR3 is built from 15 residues. The CDR3 sequence is CASSLVGNLEETQYF. CDR3 bases: TGTGCCAGCAGCTTGGTTGGGAACTTAGAGGAGACCCAGTACTTC.

The chain employs TRBV7-8 and TRBJ2-1; 9 bases map to TRBD2. CDR1 SGHVS and CDR2 FQNEAQ come from the germline V gene. With 7 bases clipped from V and 9 bases from J, the junction kept 7 bases outside the gene matches. This CDR3 contains 13 residues. The CDR3 region has the DNA TGTGCCAGCAACCCCCCGCGGGGGGGTGAGCAGTTCTTC. It codes for CASNPPRGGEQFF.

J is TRBJ2-5 and V is TRBV13; the match to TRBD1 covers 8 bases. The CDR3 contains 16 residues. Germline lookup yields CDR1 PRHDT and CDR2 FYEKMQ (reference sequence). The V and J ends lost 4 bases and 1 base, in that order; junction bases with no gene match: 8. CDR3 sequence (DNA): TGTGCCAGCAGCTCCGCCTCCGGGACAGGCCAAGAGACCCAGTACTTC. It is translated as CASSSASGTGQETQYF.

J is TRBJ2-1 and V is TRBV7-6, with D perhaps matching TRBD2 (6 bases). V shed 4 bases and J shed 4 bases, with 14 bases lying between them. This CDR3 has 15 residues. Germline V gives CDR1 SGHVS, CDR2 FNYEAQ. The CDR3 region is CASSYDPTSYNEQFF. CDR3 DNA sequence: TGTGCCAGCAGCTACGATCCGACTAGTTACAATGAGCAGTTCTTC. Supplemented by reference TRBV7-6 and TRBJ2-1, the full variable domain reads GAGVSQSPRYKVTKRGQDVALRCDPISGHVSLYWYRQALGQGPEFLTYFNYEAQQDKSGLPNDRFSAERPEGSISTLTIQRTEQRDSAMYRCASSYDPTSYNEQFFGPGTRLTVL.

This sequence joins TRBV5-6 and TRBJ2-2, with TRBD1 matching over 10 bases. From germline, CDR1 is SGHDT and CDR2 YYEEEE. This CDR3 region has 16 residues. V lost 0 bases and J lost 5; bases outside the gene matches: 4. The CDR3 spells CASSLAGTGVTGELFF. The CDR3 DNA sequence: TGTGCCAGCAGCTTGGCCGGGACAGGGGTAACCGGGGAGCTGTTTTTT.

The chain combines TRBV16 with TRBJ2-2; the D gene could be TRBD1 or TRBD2 (6 bases each). The CDR3 runs to 15 residues. The germline V gene encodes CDR1 KGHSY and CDR2 FQNENV. The V end lost 0 bases, the J end lost 5 bases, and 10 bases lay between the germline ends. CDR3 sequence (DNA): TGTGCCAGCAGCCAATCATCGGGGGCAACCGGGGAGCTGTTTTTT. As protein: CASSQSSGATGELFF.

The chain uses TRBV27 and TRBJ2-7; D is ambiguous. The CDR3 has 12 amino acids. Trimming removed 11 bases at V and 0 bases at J, with 11 bases between. Germline CDR1 is MNHEY and CDR2 is SMNVEV (reference sequence). In DNA form, the CDR3 reads TGTGCCGTGGGCTTTCCCTCCTACGAGCAGTACTTC. It specifies CAVGFPSYEQYF.

The gene calls are TRBV27 and TRBJ2-5; no definite D call. The CDR3 is made up of 11 amino acids. Trimming shortened V by 8 bases and J by 5 bases, and 9 bases separated the two germline ends. The germline CDR1 and CDR2 sequences are MNHEY and SMNVEV (reference sequence). CDR3 nucleotide sequence: TGTGCCAGCCTGTCCGGGGAGACCCAGTACTTC. Its translation: CASLSGETQYF.

This chain connects TRBV19 to TRBJ2-7; 7 positions agree with TRBD2. Germline loops: CDR1 LNHDA, CDR2 SQIVND (reference sequence). This CDR3 is 15 amino acids long. V lost 6 bases, J lost 1 base, and 9 bases stayed unmatched. CDR3 residues: CASSKTSASSYEQYF. DNA for the CDR3: TGTGCCAGTAGCAAAACTAGCGCATCTTCCTACGAGCAGTACTTC.

The gene calls are TRBV7-3 and TRBJ2-1, with 8 bases fitting TRBD1. Germline V gene lookup returns CDR1 SGHTA and CDR2 FQGTGA. V dropped 4 bases and J dropped 10; count of bases not matched to a gene: 3. This CDR3 is 12 amino acids long. The CDR3 region is CASSWQGAEQFF. The DNA for the CDR3 is TGTGCCAGCAGCTGGCAGGGGGCGGAGCAGTTCTTC.

The chain uses TRBV2 and TRBJ1-4, with no clear D. The V end lost 4 bases, the J end lost 13 bases, and 7 bases lay between the germline ends. Germline CDR1 SNHLY, CDR2 FYNNEI. This CDR3 has 10 residues. The CDR3 reads CASSGRRLFF. The CDR3 DNA sequence: TGTGCCAGCAGTGGGCGGAGACTGTTTTTT.

J is TRBJ2-7 and V is TRBV7-9; 7 nucleotides match TRBD1. Germline V gene data show CDR1 as SEHNR and CDR2 as FQNEAQ (reference sequence). The junction had 1 base not matched to a gene; V was cut back by 5 bases and J by 3 bases. The CDR3 covers 12 residues. The CDR3 loop is CASSRTGYEQYF. CDR3 nucleotide sequence: TGTGCCAGCAGCCGGACAGGCTACGAGCAGTACTTC.

This clone was detected only once. This chain connects TRBV7-6 to TRBJ2-7; D gene uncertain. The CDR3 runs to 13 residues. CDR1 SGHVS and CDR2 FNYEAQ come from the germline V gene. With 4 bases removed from V and 1 base from J, the gap between germline ends came to 8 bases. CDR3 residues: CASSSGLSYEQYF. CDR3 coding DNA: TGTGCCAGCAGCTCGGGTCTTTCCTACGAGCAGTACTTC. The variable domain in full, with the rest retrieved from reference TRBV7-6 and TRBJ2-7, is GAGVSQSPRYKVTKRGQDVALRCDPISGHVSLYWYRQALGQGPEFLTYFNYEAQQDKSGLPNDRFSAERPEGSISTLTIQRTEQRDSAMYRCASSSGLSYEQYFGPGTRLTVT.

A note on this clone: At the DNA level, this CDR3 is encoded by other sequences in the same sample as well. The CDR3 nucleotides read TGTGCCAGCAGCCCGGGACAAAACACTGAAGCTTTCTTT. Translation: CASSPGQNTEAFF. This chain joins TRBV27 and TRBJ1-1, with D perhaps matching TRBD1 (6 bases). From germline, CDR1 is MNHEY and CDR2 SMNVEV (reference sequence). The ends were cut back, 6 bases at V and 2 bases at J, with 10 bases in the middle. The CDR3 is 13 residues long.

The rearrangement links TRBV7-7 to TRBJ2-5, with D maybe TRBD1 (9 bases). This CDR3 comprises 21 residues. Per the germline V gene, CDR1 is SSHAT and CDR2 is FNYEAQ (reference sequence). V was cut by 2 bases and J by 1 base, with 29 bases left in between. This chain's CDR3 is CASSLSPSGTGLSGSQETQYF. In DNA form, the CDR3 reads TGTGCCAGCAGCTTATCGCCCTCCGGGACAGGGTTAAGCGGGAGCCAAGAGACCCAGTACTTC.

This chain uses TRBV7-2 with TRBJ2-1; 7 nucleotides line up with TRBD1. This CDR3 spans 14 amino acids. Looked up from germline, CDR1 is SGHTA and CDR2 is FQGNSA. The V and J ends lost 1 base and 8 bases, in that order; junction bases with no gene match: 5. CDR3 nucleotide sequence: TGTGCCAGCAGCTTAGGCCAGGGGGATTATGAGCAGTTCTTC. It specifies CASSLGQGDYEQFF.

J is TRBJ2-3 and V is TRBV28; D is unresolved. V lost 6 bases to trimming and J lost 13 bases, with 14 bases between them. CDR3 length equals 11 residues. Germline loops: CDR1 MDHEN, CDR2 SYDVKM. CDR3 in amino acids: CASSPGEVEYF. As DNA, the CDR3 is TGTGCCAGCAGCCCAGGCGAGGTTGAGTATTTT.